This TCR beta chain derives from a study of graft-versus-host responses after intestinal transplantation. Looked up from germline, CDR1 is MNHEY and CDR2 is SMNVEV (reference sequence). The V end lost 6 bases, the J end lost 5 bases, and 7 bases lay between the germline ends. The CDR3 extends over 12 amino acids. Generated by immunoSEQ multiplex PCR, the TCRdb table keeps only in-frame clones and is missing some. The sample shows fewer than 110,000 clones, 80% to 95% of them seen only once. Concerning this clone: The antigen remains undetermined.

The chain is built from TRBV27 and TRBJ2-2; D is unclear. The source is a human donor who received an intestinal transplant. The source was unstimulated CD8+ T cells sorted from spleen or lymph node cells, collected before intestinal transplant. The CDR3: CASRAETGELFF. The CDR3 DNA follows: TGTGCCAGCAGGGCAGAGACCGGGGAGCTGTTTTTT.